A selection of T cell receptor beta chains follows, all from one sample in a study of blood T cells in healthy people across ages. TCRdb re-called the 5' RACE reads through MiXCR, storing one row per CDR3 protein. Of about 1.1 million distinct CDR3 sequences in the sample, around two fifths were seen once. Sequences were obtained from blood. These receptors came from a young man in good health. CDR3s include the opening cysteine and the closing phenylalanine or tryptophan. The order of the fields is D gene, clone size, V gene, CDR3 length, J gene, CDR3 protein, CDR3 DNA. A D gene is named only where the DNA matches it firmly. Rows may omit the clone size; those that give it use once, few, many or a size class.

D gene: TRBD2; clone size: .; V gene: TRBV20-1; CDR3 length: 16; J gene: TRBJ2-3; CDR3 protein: CSARDSSGDATHTQYF; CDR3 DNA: TGCAGTGCTAGAGATAGTAGCGGGGATGCCACCCATACGCAGTATTTT
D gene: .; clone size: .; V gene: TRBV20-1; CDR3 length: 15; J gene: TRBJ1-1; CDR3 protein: CSARDLTAQNTEAFF; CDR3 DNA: TGCAGTGCTAGAGATTTGACAGCGCAGAACACTGAAGCTTTCTTT
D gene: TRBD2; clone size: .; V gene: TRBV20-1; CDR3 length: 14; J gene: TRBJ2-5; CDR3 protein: CSANLAGNYNEQYF; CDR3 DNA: TGCAGTGCTAATCTAGCGGGGAACTACAATGAGCAGTACTTC
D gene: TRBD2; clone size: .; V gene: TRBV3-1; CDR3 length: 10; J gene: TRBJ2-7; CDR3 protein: CAAGDYEQYF; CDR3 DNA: TGTGCCGCGGGGGATTACGAGCAGTACTTC
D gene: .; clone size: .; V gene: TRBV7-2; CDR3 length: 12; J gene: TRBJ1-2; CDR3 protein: CASSFRTTGYTF; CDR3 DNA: TGTGCCAGCAGCTTCCGGACAACTGGCTACACCTTC
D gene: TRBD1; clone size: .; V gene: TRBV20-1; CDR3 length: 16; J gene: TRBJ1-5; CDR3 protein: CSALGQDLYSNQPQHF; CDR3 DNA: TGCAGTGCCCTGGGACAGGACCTATATAGCAATCAGCCCCAGCATTTT
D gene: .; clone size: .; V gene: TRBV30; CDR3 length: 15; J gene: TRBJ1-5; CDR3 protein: CAWSVNTHSNQPQHF; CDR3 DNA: TGTGCCTGGAGTGTAAACACTCATAGCAATCAGCCCCAGCATTTT
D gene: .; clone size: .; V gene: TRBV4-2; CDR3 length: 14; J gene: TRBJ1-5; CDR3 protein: CASSVGHANQPQHF; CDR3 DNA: TGTGCCAGCAGCGTGGGACATGCCAATCAGCCCCAGCATTTT
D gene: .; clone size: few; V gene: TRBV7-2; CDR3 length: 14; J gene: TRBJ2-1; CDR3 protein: CASSPNRGGNEQFF; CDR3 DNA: TGTGCCAGCAGCCCAAATAGAGGGGGGAATGAGCAGTTCTTC
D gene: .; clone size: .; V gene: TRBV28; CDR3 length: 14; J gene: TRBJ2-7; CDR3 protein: CASSVNRQPYEQYF; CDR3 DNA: TGTGCCAGCAGTGTAAACAGGCAACCCTACGAGCAGTACTTC
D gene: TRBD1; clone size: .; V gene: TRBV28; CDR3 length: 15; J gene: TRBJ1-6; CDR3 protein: CASSTDRGVRSPLHF; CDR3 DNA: TGTGCCAGCAGTACCGACAGGGGGGTTCGTTCACCCCTCCACTTT
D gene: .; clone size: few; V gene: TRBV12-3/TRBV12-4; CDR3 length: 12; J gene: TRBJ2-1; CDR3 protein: CASRRIPGEQFF; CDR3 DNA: TGTGCCAGCAGACGCATACCTGGTGAGCAGTTCTTC
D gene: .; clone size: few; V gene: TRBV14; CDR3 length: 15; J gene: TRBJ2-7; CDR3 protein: CASSQEEGLGYEQYF; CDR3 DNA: TGTGCCAGCAGCCAAGAGGAGGGGCTAGGCTACGAGCAGTACTTC
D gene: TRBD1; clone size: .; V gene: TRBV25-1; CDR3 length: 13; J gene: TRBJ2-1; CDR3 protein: CASSDRGVNEQFF; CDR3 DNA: TGTGCCAGCTCGGACAGGGGCGTCAATGAGCAGTTCTTC
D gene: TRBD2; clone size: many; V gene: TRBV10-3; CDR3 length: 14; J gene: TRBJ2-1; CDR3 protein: CAISEGTSRNEQFF; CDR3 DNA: TGTGCCATCAGTGAGGGGACTAGCAGGAATGAGCAGTTCTTC
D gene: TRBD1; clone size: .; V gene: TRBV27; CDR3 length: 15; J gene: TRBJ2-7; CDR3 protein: CASRADRVAYNEQYF; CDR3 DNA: TGTGCCAGCAGGGCGGACAGGGTAGCCTACAATGAGCAGTACTTC
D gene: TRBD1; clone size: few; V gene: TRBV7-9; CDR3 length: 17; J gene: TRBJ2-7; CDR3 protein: CASSSRYKTGGSYEQYF; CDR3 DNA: TGTGCCAGCAGCTCCCGATATAAGACAGGGGGGAGCTACGAGCAGTACTTC
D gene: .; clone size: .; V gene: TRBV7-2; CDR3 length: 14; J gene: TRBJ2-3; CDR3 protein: CASSATRNTDTQYF; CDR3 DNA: TGTGCCAGCAGCGCAACCAGGAACACAGATACGCAGTATTTT
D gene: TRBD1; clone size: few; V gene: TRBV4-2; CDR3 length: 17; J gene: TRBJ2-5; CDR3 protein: CASSQVGPTGSQETQYF; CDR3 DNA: TGTGCCAGCAGCCAAGTGGGGCCGACAGGGTCCCAAGAGACCCAGTACTTC
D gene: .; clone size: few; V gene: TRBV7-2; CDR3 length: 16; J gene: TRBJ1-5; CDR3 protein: CASSSTQTGFNQPQHF; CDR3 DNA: TGTGCCAGCAGCTCGACCCAGACAGGTTTTAATCAGCCCCAGCATTTT